Listed below are T cell receptor beta chains from one sample, sequenced in a study of control samples from healthy donors and cancer patients. The assay was immunoSEQ multiplex PCR, and TCRdb's table has in-frame clones only and misses some. The data show about 130,000 clones, roughly 90% seen once. The sample was blood. Receptors originate from a woman aged 50 to 60 in good health. Each CDR3 is given with its conserved first and last residue. A clone size is listed for some rows: how often the clone was seen (once, few, many), or a class if it is expanded.

NA	TRBV29-1	TRBJ2-5	CSVSSRGQQETQYF
NA	TRBV6-6	TRBJ1-5	CASSYSRWDSNQPQHF
NA	TRBV6-5	TRBJ2-4	CASRLQVAKNIQYF
NA	TRBV19	TRBJ1-2	CASSPPGSYGYTF
NA	TRBV3-1/TRBV3-2	TRBJ1-1	CASSPKLGGIGGTEAFF
NA	TRBV4-2	TRBJ2-7	CASSPTGTGNYEQYF
NA	TRBV4-2	TRBJ1-5	CASSQELQGSNQPQHF
NA	TRBV19	TRBJ1-2	CASSKGPAWATAGDYGYTF
once	TRBV14	TRBJ2-7	CASSQDPVVGAIAYF
NA	TRBV19	TRBJ2-3	CASSMGLAGGSRLSTDTQYF
NA	TRBV15	TRBJ2-7	CATSSGRSYEQYF
NA	TRBV15	TRBJ2-7	CATSYLPGGRYEQYF
NA	TRBV14	TRBJ1-1	CASSHLGQLNTEAFF